This entry lists 20 T cell receptor beta chains sequenced from one sample in a study of OX40 agonist ivuxolimab in advanced cancers. The assay was immunoSEQ multiplex PCR, and TCRdb's table has in-frame clones only and misses some. This sample yields about 19,000 clones, of which around 82% are seen a single time; more than 3.5% belongs to the top ten. The sequencing here drew on CD4+ or CD8+ T cells sorted from blood, taken in a trial of the OX40 agonist ivuxolimab. These receptors were taken from an adult with an advanced solid tumor such as melanoma, head and neck, liver or kidney cancer.

The rearrangement uses TRBV5-6 and TRBJ2-7; the D is unclear. The V end lost 4 bases, the J end lost 6 bases, and 11 bases lay between the germline ends. Germline V gene sequence: CDR1 SGHDT, CDR2 YYEEEE. This CDR3 is 12 amino acids long. In DNA, the CDR3 is TGTGCCAGCAGCAGAACAGAGCGCGAGCAGTACTTC. Protein: CASSRTEREQYF. Full variable domain (remainder filled in from reference TRBV5-6 and TRBJ2-7): DAGVTQSPTHLIKTRGQQVTLRCSPKSGHDTVSWYQQALGQGPQFIFQYYEEEERQRGNFPDRFSGHQFPNYSSELNVNALLLGDSALYLCASSRTEREQYFGPGTRLTVT.

The chain carries TRBV9 and TRBJ2-6; D gene uncertain. The V end was cut by 4 bases, the J end by 0 bases, with 11 bases between. CDR1 is SGDLS, CDR2 YYNGEE, per germline. This CDR3 comprises 16 residues. The CDR3 is CASSSDRSSGANVLTF. The CDR3, as DNA: TGTGCCAGCAGCTCAGACCGGAGCTCTGGGGCCAACGTCCTGACTTTC.

This clone was picked up one time. V and J are TRBV7-2 and TRBJ1-5; a possible D gene is TRBD1 (5 bases). Germline lookup yields CDR1 SGHTA and CDR2 FQGNSA. CDR3 size: 15 residues. Trimming left V 4 bases short and J 4 bases short, with 14 bases between. CDR3 nucleotides: TGTGCCAGCAGCTCAACAGGTGGCAGGAATCAGCCCCAGCATTTT. Its protein product is CASSSTGGRNQPQHF. Using reference TRBV7-2 and TRBJ1-5 for the parts outside the CDR3, the full variable domain is GAGVSQSPSNKVTEKGKDVELRCDPISGHTALYWYRQSLGQGLEFLIYFQGNSAPDKSGLPSDRFSAERTGGSVSTLTIQRTQQEDSAVYLCASSSTGGRNQPQHFGDGTRLSIL.

V usage is TRBV20-1 and J usage is TRBJ1-1; possible D gene TRBD1, 5 bases. Germline assignment: CDR1 DFQATT and CDR2 SNEGSKA (reference sequence). CDR3 size: 11 residues. Trimming shortened V by 7 bases and J by 7 bases, and 13 bases separated the two germline ends. CDR3 in DNA: TGCAGTGTACCTTCTCAGGGTGAAGCTTTCTTT. Translating gives CSVPSQGEAFF.

The chain combines TRBV5-1 with TRBJ2-7, with 10 bases matching TRBD1. Per the germline V gene, CDR1 is SGHRS and CDR2 is YFSETQ. The CDR3 extends over 13 amino acids. The V gene end was trimmed by 4 bases and the J gene end by 6 bases; junction bases not matched to a gene: 4. CDR3 residues: CASSARDRGEQYF. CDR3 nucleotide sequence: TGCGCCAGCAGCGCACGGGACAGGGGCGAGCAGTACTTC.

In this sample, this clone turned up once. The CDR3: CAMAGTMNADTQYF. CDR3 nucleotides: TGTGCCATGGCCGGGACTATGAATGCAGATACGCAGTATTTT. J is TRBJ2-3 and V is TRBV10-3, with 7 bases that match TRBD2. The J segment lost 4 bases and the V segment lost 9 bases, leaving 10 bases of the junction unmatched. Germline CDR1 reads ENHRY; CDR2 reads SYGVKD. The CDR3 is made up of 14 amino acids.

The chain couples TRBV5-1 to TRBJ1-1; 8 positions agree with TRBD1. The junction had 0 bases not matched to a gene; V was cut back by 2 bases and J by 3 bases. The CDR3 spans 13 residues. The germline V gene has CDR1 SGHRS and CDR2 YFSETQ. The CDR3 nucleotides read TGCGCCAGCAGCTTACAGGGGGACACTGAAGCTTTCTTT. It yields the protein CASSLQGDTEAFF.

The chain combines TRBV7-2 with TRBJ2-1; TRBD2 aligns across 10 bases. The CDR3 is made up of 16 amino acids. In germline, CDR1 is SGHTA, CDR2 FQGNSA. Unmatched junction bases numbered 10, after V lost 2 bases and J lost 9 bases. The CDR3 spells CASSLWLAGEEGEQFF. Here the CDR3 DNA reads TGTGCCAGCAGCTTATGGCTAGCGGGAGAAGAGGGTGAGCAGTTCTTC.

This chain links TRBV4-1 with TRBJ2-5; 10 nucleotides match TRBD2. This CDR3 has 16 amino acids. J lost 6 bases, V lost 4 bases, and 11 bases had no gene match. Germline V gene sequence: CDR1 MGHRA, CDR2 YSYEKL. This chain's CDR3 is CASSPLGTSVGKTQYF. DNA for the CDR3: TGCGCCAGCAGCCCTCTTGGGACTAGCGTGGGAAAGACCCAGTACTTC.

The V gene is TRBV28, the J gene TRBJ1-5; 7 positions agree with TRBD1. Germline V lookup: CDR1 MDHEN, CDR2 SYDVKM. Trimming cost V 3 bases and J 1 base; bases outside gene matches: 12. CDR3 length equals 18 residues. The CDR3 DNA sequence: TGTGCCAGCAGTTTTTTAAGGGGGCAGGCAGGCAGCAATCAGCCCCAGCATTTT. It translates to CASSFLRGQAGSNQPQHF. The full variable domain, with the rest looked up from reference TRBV28 and TRBJ1-5, is DVKVTQSSRYLVKRTGEKVFLECVQDMDHENMFWYRQDPGLGLRLIYFSYDVKMKEKGDIPEGYSVSREKKERFSLILESASTNQTSMYLCASSFLRGQAGSNQPQHFGDGTRLSIL.

This chain's CDR3 is CASSPGGGPDTQYF. The CDR3 DNA follows: TGTGCCAGCAGCCCGGGCGGGGGCCCAGATACGCAGTATTTT. This chain links TRBV9 with TRBJ2-3, with D possibly matching TRBD2 (7 bases). The CDR3 length is 14 residues. CDR1 and CDR2 from the germline V gene are SGDLS and YYNGEE. The V and J ends lost 4 bases and 4 bases respectively, with 13 bases between them.

The rearrangement joins TRBV7-2 to TRBJ2-5; 9 bases match TRBD2. The J call may be wrong; the DNA end is better matched by TRBJ2-7. CDR3 length: 15 amino acids. Germline V gene lookup returns CDR1 SGHTA and CDR2 FQGNSA. CDR3 in DNA: TGTGCCAGCAGCTTAATGGGCGGGAGGGCTTTCGAGCAGTACTTC. This gives the protein CASSLMGGRAFEQYF.

This chain connects TRBV6-1 to TRBJ2-3, with D perhaps being TRBD1 or TRBD2 (6 bases each). V shed 7 bases and J shed 2 bases, with 13 bases lying between them. The germline CDR1 and CDR2 sequences are MNHNS and SASEGT. This CDR3 contains 14 residues. CDR3: CASTQGRPTDTQYF. DNA of the CDR3: TGTGCCAGCACCCAGGGGAGGCCCACAGATACGCAGTATTTT.

V usage is TRBV29-1 and J usage is TRBJ2-7; weak D call: TRBD1 (6 bases). V lost 5 bases and J lost 6, with 17 bases in between. CDR1 is SQVTM, CDR2 ANQGSEA, per germline. This CDR3 has 13 residues. For the CDR3, the DNA is TGCAGCGTTCAAAGACAGGCCTCAGGCGAGCAGTACTTC. Its protein is CSVQRQASGEQYF.

The V call is TRBV7-9, the J call TRBJ2-7; a weak D match, TRBD2 (5 bases). Trimming pared 5 bases from V and 3 bases from J, leaving 11 bases between. The CDR3 has 13 residues. Germline loops: CDR1 SEHNR, CDR2 FQNEAQ (reference sequence). The CDR3 spells CASSPFGDYEQYF. CDR3 nucleotides: TGTGCCAGCAGCCCATTCGGGGACTACGAGCAGTACTTC. Filled out from reference TRBV7-9 and TRBJ2-7, the complete variable domain reads DTGVSQNPRHKITKRGQNVTFRCDPISEHNRLYWYRQTLGQGPEFLTYFQNEAQLEKSRLLSDRFSAERPKGSFSTLEIQRTEQGDSAMYLCASSPFGDYEQYFGPGTRLTVT.

The chain couples TRBV5-1 to TRBJ2-6; no clear D. V was trimmed by 1 base and J by 6 bases, leaving 11 bases between them. CDR3 size: 15 residues. Germline assignment: CDR1 SGHRS and CDR2 YFSETQ. CDR3 nucleotide sequence: TGCGCCAGCAGCTTGACGCCCGGTGTGGCCAACGTCCTGACTTTC. Its protein is CASSLTPGVANVLTF.

The chain combines TRBV10-3 with TRBJ2-6; unclear D gene. Germline CDR1 and CDR2: ENHRY and SYGVKD. The CDR3 has 16 amino acids. V gave up 0 bases and J gave up 2 bases, with 8 bases separating them. CDR3 nucleotides: TGTGCCATCAGTGAGTCGTGGGTACCTGGGGCCAACGTCCTGACTTTC. The encoded protein is CAISESWVPGANVLTF.

The sample holds a few counts of this clone. The rearrangement links TRBV6-1 to TRBJ1-1, with a weak D call TRBD1 (6 bases). The CDR3 covers 14 residues. V was shortened by 5 bases and J by 3 bases, with 13 bases between the two germline ends. Germline CDR1 is MNHNS and CDR2 is SASEGT. This chain's CDR3 is CASSFGTRHTEAFF. The CDR3 bases are TGTGCCAGCAGTTTCGGGACACGCCACACTGAAGCTTTCTTT.

The gene calls are TRBV5-4 and TRBJ2-7, with TRBD1 as a possible D gene (5 bases). Germline V CDR1 and CDR2: SGHNT, YYREEE (reference sequence). Trimming pared 0 bases from V and 1 base from J, leaving 17 bases between. The CDR3 extends over 17 amino acids. The CDR3 protein is CASSLADFRGMSYEQYF. CDR3 nucleotide sequence: TGTGCCAGCAGCTTGGCCGATTTTAGGGGTATGTCCTACGAGCAGTACTTC.

This clone was counted between two and nine times. The chain links TRBV5-4 to TRBJ2-1; 15 nucleotides agree with TRBD2. The CDR3 runs to 15 residues. With 4 bases clipped from V and 6 bases from J, the junction kept 2 bases outside the gene matches. The germline V gene encodes CDR1 SGHNT and CDR2 YYREEE (reference sequence). In DNA form, the CDR3 reads TGTGCCAGCAGCCAGGGACTAGCGGGAGGCAATGAGCAGTTCTTC. Protein: CASSQGLAGGNEQFF.